Listed below are T cell receptor beta chains from one sample, sequenced in a study of ipilimumab plus nivolumab after autologous stem cell transplantation. The data were produced by immunoSEQ multiplex PCR, yet TCRdb's version contains in-frame clones alone and is incomplete. The table lists more than 13,000 clones, roughly 74% of them singletons. The sequences come from PBMCs, collected in a trial of ipilimumab plus nivolumab as post-transplant consolidation. The receptors derive from a male donor with primary mediastinal lymphoma. CDR3s include the opening cysteine and the closing phenylalanine or tryptophan. Clone size is not always given. Where it is, it says once, few, many or a class for expanded clones.

v_call,clone_size,cdr3_aa
TRBV28,NA,CAILDRARSGNTIYF
TRBV10-3,NA,CAISRTEDNEQFF
TRBV11-3,NA,CASSSRSCGPHQPQHF
TRBV7-9,NA,CASSLEGFNGYTF
TRBV6-5,NA,CASSFGWRGRGTEAFF
TRBV7-6,once,CASSLAGQGVYEQYF
TRBV6-1,NA,CASTPTGGIGTEAFF
TRBV7-8,NA,CASSQSPYDEAFF
TRBV19,NA,CASSIPGSPYYGYTF
TRBV4-1,NA,CASSLSGGSYEQYF
TRBV7-2,few,CASSDGRNSYNEQFF
TRBV10-3,NA,CAISDPRGTGDSPLHF
TRBV28,NA,CASSWSVNYGYTF
TRBV6-1,once,CASSEASGLIDTQYF
TRBV5-1,NA,CASSGRGRNTEAFF
TRBV5-1,NA,CASSFGLRDYEQYF
TRBV28,NA,CASSPGVAGGGETQYF
TRBV5-1,NA,CASREGRDTQYF
TRBV19,NA,CASSSRTGGANEQYF
TRBV28,NA,CASSAGQSADTQYF
TRBV5-1,NA,CASSLKGTEAFF
TRBV13,NA,CASSHLAESGGEQFF
TRBV7-9,NA,CASSLGSGGYNEQFF
TRBV15,NA,CATSRDRTGPQPQHF
TRBV6-1,medium-sized,CASSEGAAGPMSSGYTF
TRBV6-4,NA,CASKGNGRESDTQYF
TRBV11-2,NA,CASSETGGSNQPQHF
TRBV6-4,NA,CASSDFHRGGTGELFF
TRBV6-5,large,CASRRPGEDTQYF
TRBV6-4,once,CAITHRVGGYEQYF
TRBV6-6,NA,CASSYLTAGGEAFF
TRBV2,NA,CASSRGNSPLHF
TRBV21-1,NA,CASSKVSLRKTNYGYTF
TRBV6-4,NA,CASSDTNTGELFF
TRBV15,NA,CATSRGGSANTEAFF
TRBV7-2,NA,CASSQGTPHYEQYF
TRBV7-9,few,CASSPRGPDTQYF
TRBV28,NA,CASSSRTSGSMPSYNEQFF
TRBV9,NA,CASSVGGSRTDTQYF
TRBV19,NA,CASSGRGQGHEQFF
TRBV7-8,NA,CASSPSGANTGELFF
TRBV7-4,NA,CASSPVTGGGNYGYTF
TRBV7-8,NA,CASSANPPTGIDEQYF
TRBV6-1,NA,CASSVHRGPLHF
TRBV30,NA,CAWSRDLNTEAFF
TRBV5-1,few,CASSLAVAVYNEQFF
TRBV5-6,NA,CASSLWGTPLYF
TRBV2,medium-sized,CASSEPGQTDEKLFF
TRBV6-5,few,CASSPWGREEKLFF
TRBV29-1,medium-sized,CSASGTSGSYEQYF
TRBV29-1,NA,CSGGPVGGYTF
TRBV6-1,NA,CASTPRLSYEQYF
TRBV6-6,NA,CASSSAGPPYEQYF
TRBV12-5,NA,CASGLRQGAFGELFF
TRBV5-6,NA,CASSLGLLNQPQHF
TRBV30,NA,CAWSVPGGGQETQYF
TRBV5-1,NA,CASSLAGSSGNTIYF
TRBV6-1,NA,CASSAAGVYNEQFF
TRBV19,NA,CASRQTPGAETQYF